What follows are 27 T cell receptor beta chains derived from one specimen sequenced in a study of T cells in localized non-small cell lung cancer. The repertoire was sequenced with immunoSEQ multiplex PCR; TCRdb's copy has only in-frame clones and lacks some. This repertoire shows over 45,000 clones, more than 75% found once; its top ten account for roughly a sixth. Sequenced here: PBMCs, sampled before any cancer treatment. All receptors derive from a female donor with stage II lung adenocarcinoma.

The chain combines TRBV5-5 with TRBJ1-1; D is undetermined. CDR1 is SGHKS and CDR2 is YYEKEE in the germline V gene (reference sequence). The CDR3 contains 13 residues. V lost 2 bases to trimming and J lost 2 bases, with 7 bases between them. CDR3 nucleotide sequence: TGTGCCAGCAGCTTTTTAAGCAACACTGAAGCTTTCTTT. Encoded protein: CASSFLSNTEAFF.

The CDR3 region has the DNA TGTGCCAGTAGTCAAAGGGGGTCTGGGGCCAACGTCCTGACTTTC. This encodes CASSQRGSGANVLTF. The rearrangement uses TRBV19 and TRBJ2-6; TRBD1 is a possible D gene (6 bases). Germline V lookup: CDR1 LNHDA, CDR2 SQIVND (reference sequence). The CDR3 contains 15 residues. The V gene lost 5 bases and the J gene lost 1 base, with 9 bases spanning the gap.

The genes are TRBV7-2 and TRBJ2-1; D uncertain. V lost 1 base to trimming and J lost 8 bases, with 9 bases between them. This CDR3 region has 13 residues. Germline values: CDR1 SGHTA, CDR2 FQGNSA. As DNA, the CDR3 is TGTGCCAGCAGCTTAGTCCGAGGCGATGAGCAGTTCTTC. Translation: CASSLVRGDEQFF.

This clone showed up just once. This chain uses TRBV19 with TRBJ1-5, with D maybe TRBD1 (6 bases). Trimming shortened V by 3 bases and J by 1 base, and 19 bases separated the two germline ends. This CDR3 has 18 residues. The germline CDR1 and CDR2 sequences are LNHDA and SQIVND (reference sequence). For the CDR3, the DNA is TGTGCCAGTAGTATTAGTGGCAGGGGTACGAGAAGCAATCAGCCCCAGCATTTT. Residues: CASSISGRGTRSNQPQHF.

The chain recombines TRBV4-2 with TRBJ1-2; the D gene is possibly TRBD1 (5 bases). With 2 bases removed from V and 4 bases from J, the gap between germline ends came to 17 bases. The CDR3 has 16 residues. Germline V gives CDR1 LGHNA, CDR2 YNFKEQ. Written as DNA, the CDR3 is TGTGCCAGCAGCCAACCCGGGATGGACACCCGCTATGGCTACACCTTC. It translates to CASSQPGMDTRYGYTF.

The CDR3: CASSQTSSPSAKNIQYF. CDR3 coding DNA: TGCGCCAGCAGCCAGACCAGTAGCCCCTCAGCCAAAAACATTCAGTACTTC. The chain employs TRBV4-1 and TRBJ2-4; no definite D call. CDR1 is MGHRA and CDR2 is YSYEKL in the germline V gene. The CDR3 is 17 amino acids. V was cut by 3 bases and J by 0 bases, with 15 bases left in between.

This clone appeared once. The CDR3 loop reads CASSERWRGIEQFF. CDR3 in DNA: TGTGCCAGCAGTGAACGCTGGCGAGGGATAGAGCAGTTCTTC. The rearrangement uses TRBV6-1 and TRBJ2-1; the D gene is possibly TRBD2 (5 bases). CDR1 MNHNS and CDR2 SASEGT come from the germline V gene. This CDR3 has 14 amino acids. V lost 2 bases to trimming and J lost 10 bases, with 15 bases between them.

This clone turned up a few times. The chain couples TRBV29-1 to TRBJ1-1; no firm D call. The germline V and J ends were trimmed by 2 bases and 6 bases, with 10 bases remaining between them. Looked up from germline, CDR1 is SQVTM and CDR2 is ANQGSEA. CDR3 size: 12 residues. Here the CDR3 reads CSVEPAGSEAFF. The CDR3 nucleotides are TGCAGCGTTGAACCAGCCGGGTCTGAAGCTTTCTTT.

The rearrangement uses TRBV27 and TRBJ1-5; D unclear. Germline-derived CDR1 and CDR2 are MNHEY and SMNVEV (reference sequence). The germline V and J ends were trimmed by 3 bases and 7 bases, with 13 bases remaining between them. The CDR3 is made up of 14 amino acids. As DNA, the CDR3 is TGTGCCAGCAGTTTTCGCGGACGCGGACAGCCCCAGCATTTT. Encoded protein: CASSFRGRGQPQHF.

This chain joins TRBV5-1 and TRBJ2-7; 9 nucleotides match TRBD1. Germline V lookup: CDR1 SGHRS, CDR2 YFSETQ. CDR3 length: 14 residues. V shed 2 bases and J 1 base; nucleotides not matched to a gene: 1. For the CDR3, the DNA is TGCGCCAGCAGCTTCGGGACAGGGTCCTACGAGCAGTACTTC. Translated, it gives CASSFGTGSYEQYF.

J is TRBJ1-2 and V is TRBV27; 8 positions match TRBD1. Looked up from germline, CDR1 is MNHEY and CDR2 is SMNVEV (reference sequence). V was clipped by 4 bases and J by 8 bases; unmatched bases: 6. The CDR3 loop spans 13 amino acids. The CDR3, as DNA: TGTGCCAGCAGTTCCAGGGGGCGAGACGGCTACACCTTC. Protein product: CASSSRGRDGYTF.

The CDR3 here is CASSLRGTGYRDYTF. The CDR3 DNA sequence: TGTGCCAGCAGCTTAAGGGGGACAGGCTATCGGGATTACACCTTC. J is TRBJ1-2 and V is TRBV7-9; the match to TRBD1 covers 8 bases. The germline V gene has CDR1 SEHNR and CDR2 FQNEAQ (reference sequence). This CDR3 spans 15 amino acids. V lost 2 bases, J lost 11 bases, and 13 bases stayed unmatched.

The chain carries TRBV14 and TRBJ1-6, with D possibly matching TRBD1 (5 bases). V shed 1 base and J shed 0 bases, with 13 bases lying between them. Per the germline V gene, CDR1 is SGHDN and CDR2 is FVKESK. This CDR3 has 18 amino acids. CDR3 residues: CASSQGRDSPSYNSPLHF. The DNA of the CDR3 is TGTGCCAGCAGCCAAGGGAGAGACAGTCCCTCCTATAATTCACCCCTCCACTTT.

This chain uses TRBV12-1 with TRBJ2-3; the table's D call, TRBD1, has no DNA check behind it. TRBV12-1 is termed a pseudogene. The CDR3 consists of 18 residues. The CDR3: CASSFAPSVRGFTDTQYF. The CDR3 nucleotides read TGTGCCAGCAGCTTTGCGCCTTCGGTCAGGGGGTTCACAGATACGCAGTATTTT.

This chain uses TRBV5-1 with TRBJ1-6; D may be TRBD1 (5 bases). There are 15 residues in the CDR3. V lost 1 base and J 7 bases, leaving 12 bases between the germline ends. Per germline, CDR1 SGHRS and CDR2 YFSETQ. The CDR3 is CASSLQGYPNSPLHF. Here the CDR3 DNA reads TGCGCCAGCAGCTTGCAGGGTTACCCCAATTCACCCCTCCACTTT.

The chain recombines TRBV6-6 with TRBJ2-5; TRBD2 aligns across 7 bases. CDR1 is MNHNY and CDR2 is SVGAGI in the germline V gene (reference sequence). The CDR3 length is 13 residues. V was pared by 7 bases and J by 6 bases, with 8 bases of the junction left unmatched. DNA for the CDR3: TGTGCCAGCACCCAGGGAGGGGATAAGACCCAGTACTTC. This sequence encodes CASTQGGDKTQYF.

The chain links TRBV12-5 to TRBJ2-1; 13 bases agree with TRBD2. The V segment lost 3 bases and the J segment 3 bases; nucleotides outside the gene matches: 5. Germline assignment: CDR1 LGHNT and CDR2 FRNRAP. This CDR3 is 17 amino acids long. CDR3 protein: CASGFTSGGAIYNEQFF. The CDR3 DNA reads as TGTGCTAGTGGTTTCACTAGCGGGGGGGCAATCTACAATGAGCAGTTCTTC.

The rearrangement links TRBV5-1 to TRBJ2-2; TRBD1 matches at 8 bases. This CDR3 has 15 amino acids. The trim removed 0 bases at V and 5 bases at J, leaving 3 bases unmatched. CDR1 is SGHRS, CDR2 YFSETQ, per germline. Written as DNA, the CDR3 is TGCGCCAGCAGCTTGGCGGGACAGGCTACCGGGGAGCTGTTTTTT. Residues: CASSLAGQATGELFF. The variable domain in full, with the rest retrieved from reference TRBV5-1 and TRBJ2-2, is KAGVTQTPRYLIKTRGQQVTLSCSPISGHRSVSWYQQTPGQGLQFLFEYFSETQRNKGNFPGRFSGRQFSNSRSEMNVSTLELGDSALYLCASSLAGQATGELFFGEGSRLTVL.

Here the CDR3 reads CATTLGLAENTGELFF. The CDR3 bases are TGTGCCACCACCCTGGGACTAGCGGAGAACACCGGGGAGCTGTTTTTT. The V gene is TRBV10-3, the J gene TRBJ2-2, with 11 bases fitting TRBD2. Germline V CDR1 and CDR2: ENHRY, SYGVKD. The CDR3 spans 16 residues. V shed 10 bases and J 1 base; nucleotides not matched to a gene: 8.

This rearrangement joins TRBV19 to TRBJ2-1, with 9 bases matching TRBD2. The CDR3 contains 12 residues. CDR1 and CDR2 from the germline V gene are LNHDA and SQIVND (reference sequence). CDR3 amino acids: CVAGGPRNEQFF. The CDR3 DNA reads TGTGTGGCGGGGGGGCCTCGCAATGAGCAGTTCTTC.

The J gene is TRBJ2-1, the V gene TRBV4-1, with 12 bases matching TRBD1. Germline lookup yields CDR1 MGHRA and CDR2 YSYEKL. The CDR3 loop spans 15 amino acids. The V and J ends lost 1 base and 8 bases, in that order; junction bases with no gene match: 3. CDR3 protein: CASSQGDRGPYEQFF. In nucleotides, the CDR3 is TGCGCCAGCAGCCAAGGGGACAGGGGGCCCTATGAGCAGTTCTTC.

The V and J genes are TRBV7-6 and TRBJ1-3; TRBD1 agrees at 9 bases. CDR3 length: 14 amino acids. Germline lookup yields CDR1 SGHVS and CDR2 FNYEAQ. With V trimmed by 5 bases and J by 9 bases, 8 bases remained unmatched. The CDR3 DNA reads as TGTGCCAGCAGCCCACGGACAGGGGAGGGCACCATATATTTT. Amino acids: CASSPRTGEGTIYF.

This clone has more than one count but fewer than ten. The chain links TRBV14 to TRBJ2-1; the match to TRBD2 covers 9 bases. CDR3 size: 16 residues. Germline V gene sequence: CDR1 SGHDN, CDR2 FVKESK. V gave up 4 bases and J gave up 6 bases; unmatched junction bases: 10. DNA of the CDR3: TGTGCCAGCAGCCCCGGCGGGGGGGCCTTCCTCAATGAGCAGTTCTTC. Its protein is CASSPGGGAFLNEQFF.

CDR3 sequence reads: CASSLVYGGQGMNGYTF. Written as DNA, the CDR3 is TGTGCCAGCAGCTTAGTATATGGGGGCCAGGGTATGAATGGCTACACCTTC. The chain is built from TRBV7-9 and TRBJ1-2; D perhaps matches TRBD1 (6 bases). Germline V gene lookup returns CDR1 SEHNR and CDR2 FQNEAQ (reference sequence). CDR3 size: 17 residues. Deletions cut 1 base from V and 6 bases from J, with 21 bases between.

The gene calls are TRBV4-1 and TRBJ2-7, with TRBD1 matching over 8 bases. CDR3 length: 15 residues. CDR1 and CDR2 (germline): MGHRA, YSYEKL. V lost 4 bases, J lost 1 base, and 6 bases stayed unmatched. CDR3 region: CASSLGTGDSYEQYF. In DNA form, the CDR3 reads TGCGCCAGCAGCCTTGGGACAGGTGATTCCTACGAGCAGTACTTC.

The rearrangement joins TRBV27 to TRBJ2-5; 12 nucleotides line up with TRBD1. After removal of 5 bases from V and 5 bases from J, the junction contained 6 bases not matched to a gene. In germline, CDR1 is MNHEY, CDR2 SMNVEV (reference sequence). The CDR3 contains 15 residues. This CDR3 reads CASSTGQGARETQYF. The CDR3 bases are TGTGCCAGCAGTACGGGACAGGGGGCTCGGGAGACCCAGTACTTC.

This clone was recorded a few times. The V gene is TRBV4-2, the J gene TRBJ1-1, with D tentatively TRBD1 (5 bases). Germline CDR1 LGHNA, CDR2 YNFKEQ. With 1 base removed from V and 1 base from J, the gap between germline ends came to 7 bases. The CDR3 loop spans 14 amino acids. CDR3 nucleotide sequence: TGTGCCAGCAGCCAAGCCGGACAGAACACTGAAGCTTTCTTT. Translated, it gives CASSQAGQNTEAFF.